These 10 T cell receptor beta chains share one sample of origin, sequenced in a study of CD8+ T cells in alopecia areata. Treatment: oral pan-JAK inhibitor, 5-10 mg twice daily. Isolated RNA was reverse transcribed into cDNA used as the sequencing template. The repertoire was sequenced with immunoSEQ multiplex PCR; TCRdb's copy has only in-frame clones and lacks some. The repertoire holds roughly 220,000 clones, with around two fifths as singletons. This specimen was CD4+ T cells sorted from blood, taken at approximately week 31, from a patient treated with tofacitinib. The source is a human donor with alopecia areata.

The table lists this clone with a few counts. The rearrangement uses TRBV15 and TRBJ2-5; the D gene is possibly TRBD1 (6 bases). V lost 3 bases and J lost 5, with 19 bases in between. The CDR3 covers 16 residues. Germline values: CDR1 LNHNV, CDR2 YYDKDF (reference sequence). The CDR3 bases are TGTGCCACCAGCAGGGGGTCACAGGGCGACGGGGAGACCCAGTACTTC. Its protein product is CATSRGSQGDGETQYF.

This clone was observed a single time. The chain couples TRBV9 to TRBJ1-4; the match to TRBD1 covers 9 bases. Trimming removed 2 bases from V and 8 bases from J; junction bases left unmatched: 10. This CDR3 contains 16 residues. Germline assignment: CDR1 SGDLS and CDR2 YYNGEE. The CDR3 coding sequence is TGTGCCAGCAGCGTCTCCACCGGGACAGGGTACGAAAAACTGTTTTTT. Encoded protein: CASSVSTGTGYEKLFF. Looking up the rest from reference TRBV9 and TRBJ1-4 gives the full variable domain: DSGVTQTPKHLITATGQRVTLRCSPRSGDLSVYWYQQSLDQGLQFLIQYYNGEERAKGNILERFSAQQFPDLHSELNLSSLELGDSALYFCASSVSTGTGYEKLFFGSGTQLSVL.

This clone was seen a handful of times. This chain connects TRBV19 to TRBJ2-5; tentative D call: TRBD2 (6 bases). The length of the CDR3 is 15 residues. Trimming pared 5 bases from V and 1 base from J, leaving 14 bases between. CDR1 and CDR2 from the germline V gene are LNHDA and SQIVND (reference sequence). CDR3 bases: TGTGCCAGTAGTCCTAAGACCGGGGGCCAAGAGACCCAGTACTTC. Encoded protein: CASSPKTGGQETQYF. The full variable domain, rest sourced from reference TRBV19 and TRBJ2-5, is DGGITQSPKYLFRKEGQNVTLSCEQNLNHDAMYWYRQDPGQGLRLIYYSQIVNDFQKGDIAEGYSVSREKKESFPLTVTSAQKNPTAFYLCASSPKTGGQETQYFGPGTRLLVL.

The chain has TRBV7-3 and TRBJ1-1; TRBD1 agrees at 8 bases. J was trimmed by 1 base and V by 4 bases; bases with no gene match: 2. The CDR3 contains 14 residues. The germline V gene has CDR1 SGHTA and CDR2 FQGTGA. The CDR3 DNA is TGTGCCAGCAGCTCACAGGGGGGGAACACTGAAGCTTTCTTT. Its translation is CASSSQGGNTEAFF.

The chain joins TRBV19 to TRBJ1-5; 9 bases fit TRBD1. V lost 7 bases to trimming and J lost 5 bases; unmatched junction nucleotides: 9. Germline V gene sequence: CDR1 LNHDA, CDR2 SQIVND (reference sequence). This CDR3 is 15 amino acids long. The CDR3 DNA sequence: TGTGCCAGTACCAGGATGACAGGGGGTCATCAGCCCCAGCATTTT. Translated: CASTRMTGGHQPQHF. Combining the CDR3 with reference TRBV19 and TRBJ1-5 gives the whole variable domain DGGITQSPKYLFRKEGQNVTLSCEQNLNHDAMYWYRQDPGQGLRLIYYSQIVNDFQKGDIAEGYSVSREKKESFPLTVTSAQKNPTAFYLCASTRMTGGHQPQHFGDGTRLSIL.

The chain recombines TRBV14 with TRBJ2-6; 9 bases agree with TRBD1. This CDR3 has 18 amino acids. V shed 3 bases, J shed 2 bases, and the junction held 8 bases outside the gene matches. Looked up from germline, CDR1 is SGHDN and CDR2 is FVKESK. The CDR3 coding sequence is TGTGCCAGCAGCCACGGACAGGGGATGTTCACTGGGGCCAACGTCCTGACTTTC. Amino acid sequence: CASSHGQGMFTGANVLTF.

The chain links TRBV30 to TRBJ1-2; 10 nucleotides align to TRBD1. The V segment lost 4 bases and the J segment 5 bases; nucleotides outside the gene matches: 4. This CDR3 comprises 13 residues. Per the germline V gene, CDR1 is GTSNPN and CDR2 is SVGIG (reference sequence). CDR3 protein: CAWTGTGAYGYTF. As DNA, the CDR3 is TGTGCCTGGACCGGGACAGGGGCTTATGGCTACACCTTC.

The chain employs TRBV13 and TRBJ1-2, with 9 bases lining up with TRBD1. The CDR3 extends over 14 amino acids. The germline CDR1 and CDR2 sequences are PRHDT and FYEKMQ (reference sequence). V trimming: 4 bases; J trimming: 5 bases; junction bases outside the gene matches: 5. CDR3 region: CASSSQQGAYGYTF. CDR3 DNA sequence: TGTGCCAGCAGCTCACAACAGGGGGCTTATGGCTACACCTTC.

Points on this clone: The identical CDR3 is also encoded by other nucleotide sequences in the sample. The CDR3 sequence is CASSYSTGEAFF. The CDR3 DNA reads as TGTGCCAGCAGTTACTCGACAGGGGAAGCTTTCTTT. The chain links TRBV6-5 to TRBJ1-1, with TRBD1 matching 7 bases. Germline V gives CDR1 MNHEY, CDR2 SVGAGI. The trim removed 0 bases at V and 8 bases at J, leaving 0 bases unmatched. The CDR3 has 12 residues.

CDR3 amino acids: CSVEDSFRVANYGYTF. The CDR3 nucleotides read TGCAGCGTTGAAGATTCTTTCAGGGTAGCCAACTATGGCTACACCTTC. The rearrangement links TRBV29-1 to TRBJ1-2, with a tentative D call TRBD1 (5 bases). The CDR3 runs to 16 residues. Germline loops: CDR1 SQVTM, CDR2 ANQGSEA. Between the trimmed V and J ends, which lost 0 bases and 2 bases, there was a span of 16 bases.